This T cell receptor (beta chain) was sequenced during a study of blood T cell repertoires in COVID-19. Sequencing was performed with immunoSEQ multiplex PCR; in TCRdb, only in-frame clones are kept and a portion is missing. The table lists over 250,000 clones, 80% to 85% of them singletons. The CDR3 runs to 14 residues. V trimming: 2 bases; J trimming: 5 bases; junction bases outside the gene matches: 3. Germline loops: CDR1 SGHVS, CDR2 FQNEAQ. Sequences were obtained from PBMCs or T cells enriched from blood (not recorded which). The V call is TRBV7-8, the J call TRBJ1-5; 7 bases line up with TRBD1. This sequence was found in a man between 40 and 49 years old who had been exposed to COVID-19. The CDR3 nucleotides read TGTGCCAGCAGCTTAACAGACAGGGATCAGCCCCAGCATTTT. Translated, it gives CASSLTDRDQPQHF. Supplemented by reference TRBV7-8 and TRBJ1-5, the full variable domain reads GAGVSQSPRYKVAKRGQDVALRCDPISGHVSLFWYQQALGQGPEFLTYFQNEAQLDKSGLPSDRFFAERPEGSVSTLKIQRTQQEDSAVYLCASSLTDRDQPQHFGDGTRLSIL.